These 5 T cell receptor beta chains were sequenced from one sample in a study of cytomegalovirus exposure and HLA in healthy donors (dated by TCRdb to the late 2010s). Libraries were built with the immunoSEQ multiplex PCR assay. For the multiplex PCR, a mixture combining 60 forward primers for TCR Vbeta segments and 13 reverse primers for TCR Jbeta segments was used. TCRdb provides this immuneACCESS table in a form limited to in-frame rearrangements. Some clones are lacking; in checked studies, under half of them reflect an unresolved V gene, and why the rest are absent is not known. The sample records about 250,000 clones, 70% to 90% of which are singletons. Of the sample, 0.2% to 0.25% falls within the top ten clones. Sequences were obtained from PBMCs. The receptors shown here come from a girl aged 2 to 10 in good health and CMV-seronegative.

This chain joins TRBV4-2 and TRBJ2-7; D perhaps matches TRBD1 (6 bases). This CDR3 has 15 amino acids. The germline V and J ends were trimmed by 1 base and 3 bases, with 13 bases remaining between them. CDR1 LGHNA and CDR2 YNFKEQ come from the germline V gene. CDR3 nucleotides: TGTGCCAGCAGCCAAGCTCATTCGACAGGCTACGAGCAGTACTTC. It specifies CASSQAHSTGYEQYF.

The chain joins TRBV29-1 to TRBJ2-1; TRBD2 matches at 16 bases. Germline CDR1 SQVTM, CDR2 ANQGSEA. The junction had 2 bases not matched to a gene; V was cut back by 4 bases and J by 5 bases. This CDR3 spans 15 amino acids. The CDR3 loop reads CSVGGTSGRDNEQFF. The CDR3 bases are TGCAGCGTTGGCGGGACTAGCGGGAGGGACAATGAGCAGTTCTTC.

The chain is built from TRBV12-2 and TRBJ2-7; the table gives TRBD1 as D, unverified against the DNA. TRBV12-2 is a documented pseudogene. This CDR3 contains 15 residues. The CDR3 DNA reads TGTGCAAGTCGCCCTCGTCCGGGACAGATCTACGAGCAGTACTTC. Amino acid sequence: CASRPRPGQIYEQYF.

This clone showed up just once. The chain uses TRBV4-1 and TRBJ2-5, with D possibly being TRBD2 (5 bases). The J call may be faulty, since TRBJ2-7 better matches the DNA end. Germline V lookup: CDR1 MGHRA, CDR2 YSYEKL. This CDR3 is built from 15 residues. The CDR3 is CASSQDVGITYEQYF. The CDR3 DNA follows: TGCGCCAGCAGCCAAGATGTCGGGATTACCTACGAGCAGTACTTC.

CDR3 loop: CASSGRTGATDTQYF. The DNA of the CDR3 is TGCGCCAGCAGCGGCCGGACAGGGGCCACAGATACGCAGTATTTT. This sequence joins TRBV5-1 and TRBJ2-3; 9 bases line up with TRBD1. From germline, CDR1 is SGHRS and CDR2 YFSETQ. J was trimmed by 2 bases and V by 4 bases; bases with no gene match: 5. The CDR3 extends over 15 amino acids.